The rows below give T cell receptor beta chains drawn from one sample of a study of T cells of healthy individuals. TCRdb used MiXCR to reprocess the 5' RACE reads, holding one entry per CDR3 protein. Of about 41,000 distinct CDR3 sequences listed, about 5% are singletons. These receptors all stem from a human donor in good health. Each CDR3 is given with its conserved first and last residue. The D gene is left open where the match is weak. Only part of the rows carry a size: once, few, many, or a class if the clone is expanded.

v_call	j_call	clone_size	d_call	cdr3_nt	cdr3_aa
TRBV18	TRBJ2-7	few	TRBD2	TGTGCCAGCTCACCCACTAGCGGGAGTGTTTACGAGCAGTACTTC	CASSPTSGSVYEQYF
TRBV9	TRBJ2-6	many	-	TGTGCCAGCAGCCCCAAGGCAGGACTCTCTGGGGCCAACGTCCTGACTTTC	CASSPKAGLSGANVLTF
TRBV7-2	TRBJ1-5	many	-	TGTGCCAGCAGCTTAGGACTGGTTCAGCCCCAGCATTTT	CASSLGLVQPQHF
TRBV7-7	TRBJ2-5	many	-	TGTGCTAGCAGCCTCGCTTCGGGTTTCGAGACCCAGTACTTC	CASSLASGFETQYF
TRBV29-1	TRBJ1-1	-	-	TGCAGCGTTGAACCCTCTGCGAACACTGAAGCTTTCTTT	CSVEPSANTEAFF
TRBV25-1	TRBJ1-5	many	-	TGTGCCAGCAGTGAACCGGGACAACAGCCCCAGCATTTT	CASSEPGQQPQHF
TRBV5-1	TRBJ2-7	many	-	TGCGCCAGCAGCTTTGTTCGGAGCTCCTACGAGCAGTACTTC	CASSFVRSSYEQYF
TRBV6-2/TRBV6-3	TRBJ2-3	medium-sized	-	TGTGCCAGCAGTAAGGTAGAGACAGATACGCAGTATTTT	CASSKVETDTQYF
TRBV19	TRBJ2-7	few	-	TGTGCCAGTAGTTTTCAGGTTGCCTACGAGCAGTACTTC	CASSFQVAYEQYF
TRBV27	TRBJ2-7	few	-	TGTGCCAGCAGGAGGGGTCGGGTTACAGACTCCTACGAGCAGTACTTC	CASRRGRVTDSYEQYF
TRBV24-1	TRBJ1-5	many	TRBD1	TGTGCCACCAGTGATCCTTCGACAGGGGGCAATCAGCCCCAGCATTTT	CATSDPSTGGNQPQHF
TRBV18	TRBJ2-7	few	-	TGTGCCAGCTCACGCGAGCGTGGCTACGAGCAGTACTTC	CASSRERGYEQYF
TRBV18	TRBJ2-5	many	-	TGTGCCAGCTCAGAGAGTTTTCAAGAGACCCAGTACTTC	CASSESFQETQYF
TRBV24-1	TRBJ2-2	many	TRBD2	TGTGCCACCAGTGACCACACTAGCGGAGAGACGAACACCGGGGAGCTGTTTTTT	CATSDHTSGETNTGELFF